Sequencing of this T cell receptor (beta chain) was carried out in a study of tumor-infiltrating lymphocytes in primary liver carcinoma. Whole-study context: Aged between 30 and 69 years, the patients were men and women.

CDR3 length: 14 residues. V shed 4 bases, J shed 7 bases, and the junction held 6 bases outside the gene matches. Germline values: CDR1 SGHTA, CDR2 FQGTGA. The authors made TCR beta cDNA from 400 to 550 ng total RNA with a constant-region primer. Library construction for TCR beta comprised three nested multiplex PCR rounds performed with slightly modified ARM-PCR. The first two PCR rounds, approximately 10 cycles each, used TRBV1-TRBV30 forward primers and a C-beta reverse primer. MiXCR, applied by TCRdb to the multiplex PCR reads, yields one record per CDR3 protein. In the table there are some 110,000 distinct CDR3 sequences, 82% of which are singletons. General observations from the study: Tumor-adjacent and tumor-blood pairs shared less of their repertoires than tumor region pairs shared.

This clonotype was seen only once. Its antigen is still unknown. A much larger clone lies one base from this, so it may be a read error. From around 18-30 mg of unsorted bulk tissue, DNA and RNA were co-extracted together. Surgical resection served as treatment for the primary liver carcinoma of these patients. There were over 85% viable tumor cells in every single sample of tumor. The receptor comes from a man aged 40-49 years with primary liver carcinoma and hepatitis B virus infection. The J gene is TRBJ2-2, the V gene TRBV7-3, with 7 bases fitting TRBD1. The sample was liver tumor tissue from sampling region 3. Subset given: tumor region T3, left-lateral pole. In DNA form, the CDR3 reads TGTGCCAGCAGCTACTCGACAGGGTTCGGGGAGCTGTTTTTT. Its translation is CASSYSTGFGELFF.